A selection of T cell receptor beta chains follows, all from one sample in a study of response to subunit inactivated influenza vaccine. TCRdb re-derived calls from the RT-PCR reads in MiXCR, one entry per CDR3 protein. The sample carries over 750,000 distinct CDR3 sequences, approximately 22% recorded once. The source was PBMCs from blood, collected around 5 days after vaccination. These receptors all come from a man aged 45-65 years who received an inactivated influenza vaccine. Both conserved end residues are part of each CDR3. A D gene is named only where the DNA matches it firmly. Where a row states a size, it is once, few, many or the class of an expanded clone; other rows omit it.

CSGLHPGGNIQYF TGCAGCGGGTTGCACCCCGGGGGGAACATTCAGTACTTC 13 TRBJ2-4 TRBV29-1 NA TRBD2
CASRETGPSSYEQYF TGTGCCAGCAGGGAGACAGGTCCAAGCTCCTACGAGCAGTACTTC 15 TRBJ2-7 TRBV12-3/TRBV12-4 NA NA
CASRQGALGSNEQFF TGTGCCAGCAGGCAGGGGGCTCTCGGTTCCAATGAGCAGTTCTTC 15 TRBJ2-1 TRBV6-1 NA TRBD1
CASSQDLQEGETQYF TGCGCCAGCAGCCAGGACCTCCAGGAGGGTGAGACCCAGTACTTC 15 TRBJ2-5 TRBV4-3 few NA
CASSSLQGGYGYTF TGCGCCAGCAGCTCGCTGCAGGGTGGTTATGGCTACACCTTC 14 TRBJ1-2 TRBV5-1 NA NA
CASFGAGGRNEQFF TGTGCCAGCTTCGGGGCTGGGGGGAGGAATGAGCAGTTCTTC 14 TRBJ2-1 TRBV12-3/TRBV12-4 few NA
CASSLMQGANGYTF TGTGCCAGCAGTTTAATGCAGGGGGCAAATGGCTACACCTTC 14 TRBJ1-2 TRBV12-3/TRBV12-4 NA TRBD1
CASSRYRGSNQPQHF TGTGCCAGCAGCAGATACAGGGGAAGCAATCAGCCCCAGCATTTT 15 TRBJ1-5 TRBV28 many TRBD1
CAISNDREVQPQHF TGTGCCATCAGCAACGACAGGGAAGTTCAGCCCCAGCATTTT 14 TRBJ1-5 TRBV10-3 NA TRBD1
CASTTLAGANNEQFF TGCGCCAGCACCACCTTAGCGGGGGCCAACAATGAGCAGTTCTTC 15 TRBJ2-1 TRBV4-3 NA TRBD2
CASRHITGELFF TGTGCCAGCAGACATATCACCGGGGAGCTGTTTTTT 12 TRBJ2-2 TRBV27 NA NA
CASSPSRTGGSYEQYF TGTGCCAGCAGCCCATCCCGTACAGGGGGCTCCTACGAGCAGTACTTC 16 TRBJ2-7 TRBV7-6 NA TRBD1
CASSFEVGAPGANVLTF TGTGCCAGCAGTTTTGAGGTCGGGGCCCCTGGGGCCAACGTCCTGACTTTC 17 TRBJ2-6 TRBV28 NA NA
CATSDGQSDQPQHF TGTGCCACCAGTGATGGACAGAGTGATCAGCCCCAGCATTTT 14 TRBJ1-5 TRBV24-1 NA NA
CASSQESADTYEQYF TGTGCCAGCAGCCAAGAATCAGCGGACACCTACGAGCAGTACTTC 15 TRBJ2-7 TRBV14 NA NA
CASSPPRAGGHEQYF TGTGCCAGCTCACCACCACGGGCAGGGGGGCACGAGCAGTACTTC 15 TRBJ2-7 TRBV18 NA NA
CASTRDRGSNTGELFF TGTGCCAGCACGCGGGACAGGGGGTCGAACACCGGGGAGCTGTTTTTT 16 TRBJ2-2 TRBV27 NA TRBD1
CASSFSLAGAPTSSYNEQFF TGTGCCAGCAGCTTCAGTCTAGCGGGAGCTCCGACGAGTTCCTACAATGAGCAGTTCTTC 20 TRBJ2-1 TRBV7-2 many TRBD2
CASSLFVFGEGTEAFF TGTGCCAGCAGTTTATTCGTTTTCGGGGAGGGCACTGAAGCTTTCTTT 16 TRBJ1-1 TRBV28 NA NA
CASSLDPGTNSPLHF TGTGCCAGCAGCTTGGATCCAGGGACTAATTCACCCCTCCACTTT 15 TRBJ1-6 TRBV5-4 NA NA
CASSPTGAEQFF TGTGCCAGCTCACCCACAGGGGCCGAGCAGTTCTTC 12 TRBJ2-1 TRBV18 NA TRBD1
CASRLPGTDNSPLHF TGTGCCAGCAGGCTCCCCGGGACAGATAATTCACCCCTCCACTTT 15 TRBJ1-6 TRBV2 once TRBD1
CASSQDSNHEKLFF TGTGCCAGCAGCCAAGACAGCAACCATGAAAAACTGTTTTTT 14 TRBJ1-4 TRBV14 NA NA
CASSPQWGNQPQHF TGTGCCAGCAGCCCTCAATGGGGCAATCAGCCCCAGCATTTT 14 TRBJ1-5 TRBV12-3/TRBV12-4 few NA
CASSYGAAWTEAFF TGTGCCAGCAGCTACGGGGCCGCGTGGACTGAAGCTTTCTTT 14 TRBJ1-1 TRBV6-2/TRBV6-3 NA NA
CASSHSGQGGNTGELFF TGTGCCAGCAGCCATTCCGGACAGGGAGGGAACACCGGGGAGCTGTTTTTT 17 TRBJ2-2 TRBV4-2 NA TRBD1
CASSVFPGEETQYF TGTGCCAGCAGCGTATTTCCAGGCGAAGAGACCCAGTACTTC 14 TRBJ2-5 TRBV9 few NA
CASSPAPLELGTDTQYF TGTGCCAGCAGCCCCGCCCCCCTGGAGTTAGGCACAGATACGCAGTATTTT 17 TRBJ2-3 TRBV13 few NA
CASSIQPNTEAFF TGCGCCAGCAGCATACAGCCGAACACTGAAGCTTTCTTT 13 TRBJ1-1 TRBV4-3 NA NA
CAISESIAGGTSYEQYF TGTGCCATCAGTGAGTCGATAGCGGGGGGGACCTCCTACGAGCAGTACTTC 17 TRBJ2-7 TRBV10-3 NA TRBD2
CASSLWSSGGTAYNEQFF TGTGCCAGCAGTTTATGGTCTAGCGGGGGGACTGCCTACAATGAGCAGTTCTTC 18 TRBJ2-1 TRBV27 few TRBD2
CASRSDRVVASPLHF TGTGCCAGCAGGTCGGACAGGGTAGTTGCTTCACCCCTCCACTTT 15 TRBJ1-6 TRBV12-3/TRBV12-4 many TRBD1
CASSPTGTSSTDTQYF TGTGCCAGCAGCCCTACCGGGACTAGCAGCACAGATACGCAGTATTTT 16 TRBJ2-3 TRBV12-3/TRBV12-4 many TRBD2
CSANRRLGGGTDTQYF TGCAGTGCTAACCGACGTCTAGGCGGGGGCACAGATACGCAGTATTTT 16 TRBJ2-3 TRBV20-1 few NA
CSVERDGLGTDTQYF TGCAGCGTTGAGAGAGACGGCCTGGGGACAGATACGCAGTATTTT 15 TRBJ2-3 TRBV29-1 many NA
CASSYRQGEAFF TGTGCCAGCAGTTACAGACAGGGTGAAGCTTTCTTT 12 TRBJ1-1 TRBV6-5 NA TRBD1
CSARSQNSYEQYF TGCAGTGCTAGATCCCAGAACTCCTACGAGCAGTACTTC 13 TRBJ2-7 TRBV20-1 NA NA
CASSRTGKEYEQYF TGTGCCAGCAGTCGGACAGGGAAGGAATACGAGCAGTACTTC 14 TRBJ2-7 TRBV12-3/TRBV12-4 NA TRBD1
CASGRTWGAGGRGDEQFF TGTGCCAGCGGCCGAACTTGGGGAGCGGGAGGGCGCGGGGATGAGCAGTTCTTC 18 TRBJ2-1 TRBV25-1 few TRBD2